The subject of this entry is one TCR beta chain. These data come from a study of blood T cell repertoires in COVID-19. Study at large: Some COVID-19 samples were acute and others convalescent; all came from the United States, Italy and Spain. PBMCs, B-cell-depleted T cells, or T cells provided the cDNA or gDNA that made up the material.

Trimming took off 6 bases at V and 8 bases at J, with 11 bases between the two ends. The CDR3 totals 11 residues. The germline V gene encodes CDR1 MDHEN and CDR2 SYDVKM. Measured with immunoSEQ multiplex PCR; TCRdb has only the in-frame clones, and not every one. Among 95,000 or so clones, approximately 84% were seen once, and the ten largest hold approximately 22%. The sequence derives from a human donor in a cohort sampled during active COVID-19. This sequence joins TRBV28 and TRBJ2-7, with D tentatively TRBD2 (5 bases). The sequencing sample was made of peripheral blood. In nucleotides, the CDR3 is TGTGCCAGCAGCTCCCGGGGTCAGCAGTACTTC. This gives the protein CASSSRGQQYF.